This T cell receptor beta chain was documented in a study of Tregs in tolerant kidney transplant recipients. The wider study: Sorting of CD4+CD25+CD127- cells followed approximately 3-day belatacept mixed lymphocyte reactions, sometimes with roughly 5-day graft donor restimulation. Study-level points and caveats: The small number of patients limits these findings pending further validation. Biological reproducibility was not directly addressed in this study.

V was clipped by 2 bases and J by 10 bases, with 6 bases between them. Looked up from germline, CDR1 is MNHEY and CDR2 is SMNVEV (reference sequence). This CDR3 comprises 12 residues. Using immunoSEQ multiplex PCR, the repertoire was profiled, and TCRdb retains in-frame clones only, with some absent. Here the sample spans approximately 44,000 clones, roughly 95% being singletons. Comments on this clone: The antigen is undetermined.

The chain couples TRBV27 to TRBJ1-6; TRBD1 might be the D (5 bases). The sequencing sample was made of Tregs from blood cultured with allogeneic cells. This clonotype originated in a human donor in good health. The CDR3 nucleotides read TGTGCCAGCAGTTTAAAGGGGTCACCCCTCCACTTT. Protein product: CASSLKGSPLHF.